This T cell receptor beta chain was obtained from a study of OX40 agonist ivuxolimab in advanced cancers. As for the study in general: Males comprised about 78% of the group, whose mean age was around 62 years (range 23 to 79).

Germline V gives CDR1 MNHEY, CDR2 SVGAGI. Trimming shortened V by 8 bases and J by 7 bases, and 9 bases separated the two germline ends. There are 12 residues in the CDR3. Clones were read by immunoSEQ multiplex PCR, and TCRdb kept only the in-frame ones, dropping some. Among 99,000 or so clones listed, 93% were seen once. There are a few counts of this clone. This sequence was found in an adult with an advanced solid tumor such as melanoma, head and neck, liver or kidney cancer. Sequences were derived from CD4+ or CD8+ T cells sorted from blood, sampled in a trial of the OX40 agonist ivuxolimab. This chain uses TRBV6-5 with TRBJ1-6; D unresolved. CDR3 DNA sequence: TGTGCCAGCCTTTCGGGCAATTCACCCCTCCACTTT. Amino acids: CASLSGNSPLHF.